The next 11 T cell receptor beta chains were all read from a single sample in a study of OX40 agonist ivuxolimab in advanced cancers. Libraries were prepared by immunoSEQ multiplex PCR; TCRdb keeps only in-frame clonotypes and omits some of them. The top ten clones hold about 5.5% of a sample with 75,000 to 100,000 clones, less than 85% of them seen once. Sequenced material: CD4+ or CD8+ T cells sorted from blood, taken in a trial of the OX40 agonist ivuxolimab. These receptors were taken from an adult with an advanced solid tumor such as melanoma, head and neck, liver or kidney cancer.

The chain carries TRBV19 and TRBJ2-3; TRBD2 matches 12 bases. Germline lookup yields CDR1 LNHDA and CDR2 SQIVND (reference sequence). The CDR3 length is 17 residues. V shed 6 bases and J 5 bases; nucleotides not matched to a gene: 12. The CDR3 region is CASSTPQTSGGVDTQYF. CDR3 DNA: TGTGCCAGTAGCACCCCCCAGACTAGCGGGGGCGTAGATACGCAGTATTTT.

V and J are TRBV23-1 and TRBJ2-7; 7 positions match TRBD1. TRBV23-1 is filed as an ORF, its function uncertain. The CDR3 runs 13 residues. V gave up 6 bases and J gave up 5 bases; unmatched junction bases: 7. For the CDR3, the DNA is TGCGCCAGCAGAGACAGGGCCAGAAACGAGCAGTACTTC. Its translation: CASRDRARNEQYF.

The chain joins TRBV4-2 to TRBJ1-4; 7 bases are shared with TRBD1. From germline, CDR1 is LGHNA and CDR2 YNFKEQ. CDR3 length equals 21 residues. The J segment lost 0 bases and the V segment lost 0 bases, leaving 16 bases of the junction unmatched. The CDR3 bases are TGTGCCAGCAGCCAAGATAGGGGGCCCAAGACTTTCATTGCAACTAATGAAAAACTGTTTTTT. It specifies CASSQDRGPKTFIATNEKLFF.

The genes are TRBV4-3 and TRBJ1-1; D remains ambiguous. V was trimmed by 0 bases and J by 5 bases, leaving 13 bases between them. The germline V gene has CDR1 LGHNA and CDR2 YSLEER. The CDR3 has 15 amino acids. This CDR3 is CASSQDGQVGTEAFF. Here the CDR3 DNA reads TGCGCCAGCAGCCAAGATGGCCAAGTCGGAACTGAAGCTTTCTTT.

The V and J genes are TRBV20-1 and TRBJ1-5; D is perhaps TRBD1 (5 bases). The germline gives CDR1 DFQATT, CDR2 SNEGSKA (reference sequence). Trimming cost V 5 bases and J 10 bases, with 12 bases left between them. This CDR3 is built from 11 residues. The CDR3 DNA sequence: TGCAGTGCTCGAGGGGAAGGACCCCAGCATTTT. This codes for CSARGEGPQHF.

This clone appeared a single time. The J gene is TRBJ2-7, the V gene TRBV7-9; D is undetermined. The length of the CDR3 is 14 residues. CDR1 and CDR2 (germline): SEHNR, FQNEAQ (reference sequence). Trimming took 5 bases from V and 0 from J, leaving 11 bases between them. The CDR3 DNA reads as TGTGCCAGCAGCAACCGGGCCACCTCCTACGAGCAGTACTTC. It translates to CASSNRATSYEQYF.

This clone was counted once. CDR3 in amino acids: CASSIATTGNAYEQYF. Here the CDR3 DNA reads TGTGCCAGTAGTATAGCGACGACAGGGAACGCCTACGAGCAGTACTTC. V gene TRBV19 combines with J gene TRBJ2-7, with 7 bases lining up with TRBD1. Germline trimming cut 1 base from V and 2 bases from J; bases unmatched to any gene: 8. Per germline, CDR1 LNHDA and CDR2 SQIVND (reference sequence). The CDR3 is 16 amino acids. The full variable domain, with the rest looked up from reference TRBV19 and TRBJ2-7, is DGGITQSPKYLFRKEGQNVTLSCEQNLNHDAMYWYRQDPGQGLRLIYYSQIVNDFQKGDIAEGYSVSREKKESFPLTVTSAQKNPTAFYLCASSIATTGNAYEQYFGPGTRLTVT.

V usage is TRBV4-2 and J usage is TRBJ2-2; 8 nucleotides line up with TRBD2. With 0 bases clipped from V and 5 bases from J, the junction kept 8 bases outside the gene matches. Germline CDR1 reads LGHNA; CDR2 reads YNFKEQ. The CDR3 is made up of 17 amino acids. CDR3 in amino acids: CASSQDGQASGTGELFF. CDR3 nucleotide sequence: TGTGCCAGCAGCCAAGATGGTCAGGCTAGCGGGACCGGGGAGCTGTTTTTT.

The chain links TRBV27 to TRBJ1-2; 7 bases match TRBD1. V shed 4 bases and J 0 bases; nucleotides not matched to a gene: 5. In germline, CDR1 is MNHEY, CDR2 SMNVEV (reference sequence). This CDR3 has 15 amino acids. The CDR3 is CASSSGTAANYGYTF. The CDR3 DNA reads TGTGCCAGCAGTTCAGGGACAGCCGCTAACTATGGCTACACCTTC.

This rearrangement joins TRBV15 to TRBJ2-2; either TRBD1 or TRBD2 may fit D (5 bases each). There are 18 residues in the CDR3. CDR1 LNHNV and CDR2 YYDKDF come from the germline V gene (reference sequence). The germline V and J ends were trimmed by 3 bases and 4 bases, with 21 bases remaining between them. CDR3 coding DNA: TGTGCCACCAGCAGCCTAGGCTCCGGGACCTCAAGCACCGGGGAGCTGTTTTTT. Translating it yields CATSSLGSGTSSTGELFF.

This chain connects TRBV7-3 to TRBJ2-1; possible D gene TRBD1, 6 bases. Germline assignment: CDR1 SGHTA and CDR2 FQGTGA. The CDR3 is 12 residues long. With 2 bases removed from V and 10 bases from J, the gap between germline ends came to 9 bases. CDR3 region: CASSLGGGEQFF. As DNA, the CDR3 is TGTGCCAGCAGCTTAGGGGGCGGCGAGCAGTTCTTC.